This TCR beta chain derives from a study of blood T cells in healthy people across ages (dated by TCRdb to between 2014 and 2016). Broadly, across the study: Template switching captured roughly one uniquely barcoded TCR beta cDNA molecule per two T cells in model experiments. The study measured age-related changes in TCR beta repertoire diversity using deep sequencing normalized with unique cDNA molecular identifiers. Four age groups were formed from the donors: young (average approximately 17 years), middle-aged (approximately 40), aged (62) and long-lived (82). To avoid experimental bias, donors of different ages were spread randomly across the sequencing lanes. Using the same blood draw, the study looked at two additional independent replicas of 1 million unique cDNA reads for two donors, one aged 18 to 30 and the other aged 80 or older.

Overall study results and their limits: The CMV infection status of donors was not known, potentially confounding age-related changes in expanded clonotypes. Conclusive comparison of naive and antigen-experienced compartments was prevented by the profiling of bulk unsorted PBMCs. Estimates of total diversity from one million sequenced T cells were regarded as lower bounds and underestimates. Compared with the aged group, the long-lived group had more naive CD4+ T cells, fewer expanded clones and increased TCR diversity, suggesting age selection. As age increased, observed TCR beta diversity per million T cells dropped in a roughly linear way, and a significant reduction was already evident by age 40. A strong correlation was found between observed TCR beta diversity and the percentage of naive T cells measured by flow cytometry.

This clonotype has just a few counts. It lacks a known antigen. No qualities accompany the bases; no much larger clone lies one base away. The library was prepared using 5' RACE. Instrument used: Illumina HiSeq 2500. A second PCR of roughly 7 to 12 cycles was run with a J-beta primer mix and a sample-barcoded 5' primer. A unique molecular identifier was introduced onto each TCR beta cDNA molecule by a template-switch 5' adaptor carrying 12 random nucleotides. Each sample yielded at least 3 million CDR3-containing paired-end reads. First-strand cDNA was synthesized from all RNA with the Mint cDNA synthesis kit, primed by a TRBC-specific oligonucleotide. Following uracil-DNA glycosylase treatment, all cDNA underwent a first 18-cycle PCR with the universal primers M1SS and BC2_uni_R. From the authors' description of their analysis: Normalization of each sample was performed by random selection of 1 million high-quality reads, each carrying a distinct molecular identifier. Reads sharing molecular identifiers were discarded rather than binned into consensus sequences. MiTCR, with a Q25 quality threshold and the strictest error-elimination algorithm, was used for CDR3 identification, clonotype clustering and error correction. A nonparametric unseen species model with Euler transformation was used to estimate lower-bound total TCR beta diversity. TCRdb redid the processing of the public reads, applying fastp at Q25 and MiXCR, and retained in-frame beta chains. For every CDR3 protein sequence, its rows merge into one entry that carries the most common genes and DNA. It is TCRdb's table, rather than the study itself, that gives the V and J calls and clone size. Recorded for this sample are 650,000 to 800,000 distinct CDR3 sequences; about 51% of them occurred a single time. The top ten clonotypes cover less than 15% of the sample.

At the junction V is shortened by 10 bases and J by 4 bases, with 5 bases in between. The germline V gene gives CDR1 as ENHRY and CDR2 as SYGVKD. Including the terminal cysteine and phenylalanine, the CDR3 comprises 10 residues. Only the CDR3 DNA stays, 30 bases, in frame from base 1. Donors were roughly 40 systemically healthy Caucasian individuals from Russia aged roughly 6 to 100 years. Around 10 milliliters of peripheral blood were collected from each donor into EDTA-treated Vacutainer tubes. Ficoll-Paque density-gradient centrifugation was used to isolate PBMCs, with at least 6.5 million per sample. Trizol reagent was used to extract total RNA from the PBMCs, yielding at least 6 micrograms per sample. For every donor, flow cytometry on a PBMC aliquot measured the percentage of naive CD45RAhigh/CD27high T cells.

The sequence was obtained from an elderly woman in good health. The V and J genes are TRBV10-3 and TRBJ2-1; the D gene lacks a confident call. Sequencing was carried out using blood. The CDR3 here reads CATGYNEQFF. The nucleotides are TGTGCCACTGGGTACAATGAGCAGTTCTTC.